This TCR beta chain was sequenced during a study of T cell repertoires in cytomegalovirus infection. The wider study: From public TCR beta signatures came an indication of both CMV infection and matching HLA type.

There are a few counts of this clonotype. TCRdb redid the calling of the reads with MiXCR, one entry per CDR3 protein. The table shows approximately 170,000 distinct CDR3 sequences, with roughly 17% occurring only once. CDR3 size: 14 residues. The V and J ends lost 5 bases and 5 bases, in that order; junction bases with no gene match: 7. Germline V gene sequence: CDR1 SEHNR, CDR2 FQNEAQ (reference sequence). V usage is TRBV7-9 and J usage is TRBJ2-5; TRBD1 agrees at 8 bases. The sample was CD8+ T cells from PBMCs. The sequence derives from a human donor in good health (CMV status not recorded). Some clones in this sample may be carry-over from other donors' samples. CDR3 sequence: CASSTGQGRETQYF. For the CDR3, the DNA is TGTGCCAGCAGCACCGGACAGGGTCGGGAGACCCAGTACTTC.